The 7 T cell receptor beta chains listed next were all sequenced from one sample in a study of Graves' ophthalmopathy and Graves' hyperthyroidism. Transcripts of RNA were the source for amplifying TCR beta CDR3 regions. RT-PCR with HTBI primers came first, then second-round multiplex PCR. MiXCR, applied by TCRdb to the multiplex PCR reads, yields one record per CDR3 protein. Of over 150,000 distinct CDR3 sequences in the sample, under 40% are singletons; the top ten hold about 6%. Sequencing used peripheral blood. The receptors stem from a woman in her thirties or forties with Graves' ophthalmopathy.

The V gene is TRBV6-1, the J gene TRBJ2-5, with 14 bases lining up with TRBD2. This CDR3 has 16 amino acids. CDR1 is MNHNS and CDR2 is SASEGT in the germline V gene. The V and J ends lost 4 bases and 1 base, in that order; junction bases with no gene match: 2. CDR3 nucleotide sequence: TGTGCCAGCAGTGTAGGGACTAGCGGGGGCCAAGAGACCCAGTACTTC. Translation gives CASSVGTSGGQETQYF.

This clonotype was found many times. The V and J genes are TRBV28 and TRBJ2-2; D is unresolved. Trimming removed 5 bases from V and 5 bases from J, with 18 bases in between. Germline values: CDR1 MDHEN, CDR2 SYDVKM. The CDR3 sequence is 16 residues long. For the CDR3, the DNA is TGTGCCAGCAGTGACGCTTCTCCTCCTAGAACCGGGGAGCTGTTTTTT. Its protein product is CASSDASPPRTGELFF. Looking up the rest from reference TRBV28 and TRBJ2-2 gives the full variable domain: DVKVTQSSRYLVKRTGEKVFLECVQDMDHENMFWYRQDPGLGLRLIYFSYDVKMKEKGDIPEGYSVSREKKERFSLILESASTNQTSMYLCASSDASPPRTGELFFGEGSRLTVL.

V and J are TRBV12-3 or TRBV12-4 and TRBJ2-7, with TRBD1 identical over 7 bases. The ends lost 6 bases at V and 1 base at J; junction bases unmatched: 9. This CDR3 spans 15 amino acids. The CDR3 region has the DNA TGTGCCAGCAGGTCCTCCGGGACAGATTCCTACGAGCAGTACTTC. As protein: CASRSSGTDSYEQYF.

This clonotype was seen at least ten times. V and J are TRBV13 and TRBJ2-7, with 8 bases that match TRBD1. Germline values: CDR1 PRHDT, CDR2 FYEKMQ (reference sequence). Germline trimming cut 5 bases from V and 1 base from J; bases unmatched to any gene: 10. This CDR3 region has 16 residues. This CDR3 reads CASSHSFRTGSYEQYF. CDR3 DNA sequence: TGTGCCAGCAGCCATAGCTTTCGGACAGGGTCCTACGAGCAGTACTTC.

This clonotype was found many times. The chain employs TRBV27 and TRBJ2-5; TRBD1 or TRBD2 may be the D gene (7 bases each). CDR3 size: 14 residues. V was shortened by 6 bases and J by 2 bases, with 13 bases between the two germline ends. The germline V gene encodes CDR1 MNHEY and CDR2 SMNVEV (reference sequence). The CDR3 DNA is TGTGCCAGCAGGTACAGGGGAGGGCAAGAGACCCAGTACTTC. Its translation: CASRYRGGQETQYF.

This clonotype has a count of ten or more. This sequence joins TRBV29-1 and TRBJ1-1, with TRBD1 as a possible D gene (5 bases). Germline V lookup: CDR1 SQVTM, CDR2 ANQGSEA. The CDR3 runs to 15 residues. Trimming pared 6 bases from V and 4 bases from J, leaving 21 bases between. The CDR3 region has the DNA TGCAGCGTCGCTTTTTGGGGGACCAAAGGCACTGAAGCTTTCTTT. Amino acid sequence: CSVAFWGTKGTEAFF.

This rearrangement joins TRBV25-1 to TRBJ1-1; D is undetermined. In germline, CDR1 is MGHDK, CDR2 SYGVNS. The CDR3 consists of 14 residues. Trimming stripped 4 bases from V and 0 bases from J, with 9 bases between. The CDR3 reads CASSGISMNTEAFF. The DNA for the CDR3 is TGTGCCAGCAGTGGGATCTCGATGAACACTGAAGCTTTCTTT.